These 24 T cell receptor beta chains originate from one sample sequenced in a study of T cell changes during pregnancy in multiple sclerosis. Sequenced by immunoSEQ multiplex PCR; TCRdb stores in-frame clones only, minus some. The sample includes about 40,000 clones, approximately 91% of them seen just once. What was sequenced was PBMCs (not recorded whether the cells were cultured). The receptors here all came from a female donor with multiple sclerosis, enrolled in a pregnancy study.

The chain joins TRBV30 to TRBJ2-6; D not resolved. Germline V CDR1 and CDR2: GTSNPN, SVGIG (reference sequence). CDR3 length: 13 amino acids. With 0 bases removed from V and 4 bases from J, the gap between germline ends came to 4 bases. The CDR3 loop is CAWSVPGANVLTF. In DNA, the CDR3 is TGTGCCTGGAGTGTACCCGGGGCCAACGTCCTGACTTTC. The full variable domain, with the rest looked up from reference TRBV30 and TRBJ2-6, is SQTIHQWPATLVQPVGSPLSLECTVEGTSNPNLYWYRQAAGRGLQLLFYSVGIGQISSEVPQNLSASRPQDRQFILSSKKLLLSDSGFYLCAWSVPGANVLTFGAGSRLTVL.

The rearrangement uses TRBV4-1 and TRBJ2-7, with TRBD2 matching 11 bases. The V segment lost 1 base and the J segment 3 bases; nucleotides outside the gene matches: 5. The germline V gene encodes CDR1 MGHRA and CDR2 YSYEKL. CDR3 length equals 16 residues. The DNA of the CDR3 is TGCGCCAGCAGCCAAGTACTGGGACTAGCGGACTACGAGCAGTACTTC. It is translated as CASSQVLGLADYEQYF.

The chain recombines TRBV11-2 with TRBJ2-2, with D unclear. Germline CDR1 and CDR2: SGHAT and FQNNGV. The length of the CDR3 is 13 residues. V was shortened by 2 bases and J by 3 bases, with 4 bases between the two germline ends. CDR3 nucleotides: TGTGCCAGCAGCTTATATCACACCGGGGAGCTGTTTTTT. It translates to CASSLYHTGELFF.

The rearrangement uses TRBV27 and TRBJ2-4; D gene ambiguous. The CDR3 covers 15 residues. Germline-derived CDR1 and CDR2 are MNHEY and SMNVEV (reference sequence). With 7 bases removed from V and 1 base from J, the gap between germline ends came to 14 bases. In DNA, the CDR3 is TGTGCCAGCACTCCGGCCCCGGCCGCCAAAAACATTCAGTACTTC. Protein product: CASTPAPAAKNIQYF.

The chain joins TRBV11-2 to TRBJ2-1; 7 nucleotides align to TRBD2. This CDR3 is built from 17 residues. Germline CDR1 SGHAT, CDR2 FQNNGV. With V trimmed by 2 bases and J by 10 bases, 17 bases remained unmatched. In nucleotides, the CDR3 is TGTGCCAGCAGCTTATTCTTTACGACTAGCCAAAATTGGGAGCAGTTCTTC. This codes for CASSLFFTTSQNWEQFF.

J is TRBJ2-3 and V is TRBV11-3; no firm D call. The V and J ends lost 4 bases and 6 bases respectively, with 5 bases between them. The germline V gene encodes CDR1 SGHNT and CDR2 YENEEA. The CDR3 sequence is 11 residues long. In DNA form, the CDR3 reads TGTGCCAGCAGCTCGGGCGATACGCAGTATTTT. The encoded protein is CASSSGDTQYF.

The gene calls are TRBV28 and TRBJ2-7; D unclear. CDR1 and CDR2 (germline): MDHEN, SYDVKM. V shed 3 bases and J shed 6 bases, with 15 bases lying between them. The CDR3 extends over 14 amino acids. The CDR3 protein is CASSFPLSRREQYF. The CDR3 DNA sequence: TGTGCCAGCAGTTTTCCCTTATCTAGACGCGAGCAGTACTTC. Drawing the rest from reference TRBV28 and TRBJ2-7, the complete variable domain is DVKVTQSSRYLVKRTGEKVFLECVQDMDHENMFWYRQDPGLGLRLIYFSYDVKMKEKGDIPEGYSVSREKKERFSLILESASTNQTSMYLCASSFPLSRREQYFGPGTRLTVT.

The chain has TRBV2 and TRBJ1-2; 9 bases align to TRBD1. Germline trimming cut 6 bases from V and 8 bases from J; bases unmatched to any gene: 13. The CDR3 is 15 amino acids. Germline CDR1 SNHLY, CDR2 FYNNEI. CDR3 amino acids: CASSPSGTGLTGYTF. DNA of the CDR3: TGTGCCAGCAGCCCTTCTGGGACAGGGCTGACGGGCTACACCTTC.

This clone appeared a single time. The same CDR3 can be traced to other DNA sequences in this sample. This chain connects TRBV6-5 to TRBJ1-1; a weak D match, TRBD1 (5 bases). V was shortened by 6 bases and J by 0 bases, with 14 bases between the two germline ends. The CDR3 is made up of 15 amino acids. Germline CDR1 is MNHEY and CDR2 is SVGAGI. For the CDR3, the DNA is TGTGCCAGCAGGTGGGGGACTAGGCTGAACACTGAAGCTTTCTTT. The encoded protein is CASRWGTRLNTEAFF.

The CDR3 reads CASRLAGNEQFF. As DNA, the CDR3 is TGTGCCAGCAGGCTAGCGGGAAATGAGCAGTTCTTC. This chain connects TRBV6-5 to TRBJ2-1, with 9 bases fitting TRBD2. CDR3 length: 12 residues. J lost 7 bases, V lost 6 bases, and 1 base had no gene match. The germline gives CDR1 MNHEY, CDR2 SVGAGI.

The chain combines TRBV12-5 with TRBJ2-6; D is ambiguous. This CDR3 region has 18 residues. Germline loops: CDR1 LGHNT, CDR2 FRNRAP. V was shortened by 3 bases and J by 0 bases, with 15 bases between the two germline ends. CDR3 DNA sequence: TGTGCTAGTGGTTTTGGCACTACTTTCCTCTCTGGGGCCAACGTCCTGACTTTC. The encoded protein is CASGFGTTFLSGANVLTF.

The gene calls are TRBV19 and TRBJ1-1; D is possibly TRBD1 (5 bases). Trimming left V 4 bases short and J 2 bases short, with 11 bases between. Germline assignment: CDR1 LNHDA and CDR2 SQIVND (reference sequence). This CDR3 region has 14 residues. This CDR3 reads CASSSQGRNTEAFF. CDR3 coding DNA: TGTGCCAGTAGTAGCCAGGGACGTAACACTGAAGCTTTCTTT.

This chain uses TRBV2 with TRBJ2-2; weak D call: TRBD1 (6 bases). Per the germline V gene, CDR1 is SNHLY and CDR2 is FYNNEI. The CDR3 runs 13 residues. Trimming removed 8 bases at V and 4 bases at J, with 11 bases between. The DNA of the CDR3 is TGTGCCAGCGGTAACAGGGTCACCGGGGAGCTGTTTTTT. This translates into CASGNRVTGELFF.

The V gene is TRBV19, the J gene TRBJ1-5; the D is unclear. Trimming left V 6 bases short and J 0 bases short, with 6 bases between. CDR3 length: 13 amino acids. Germline V CDR1 and CDR2: LNHDA, SQIVND (reference sequence). The chain's CDR3 is CASSTLSNQPQHF. In nucleotides, the CDR3 is TGTGCCAGTAGCACCCTTAGCAATCAGCCCCAGCATTTT.

This chain connects TRBV6-6 to TRBJ2-7, with D unresolved. CDR1 is MNHNY, CDR2 SVGAGI, per germline (reference sequence). The CDR3 sequence is 14 residues long. Between the trimmed V and J ends, which lost 3 bases and 0 bases, there was a span of 9 bases. CDR3 coding DNA: TGTGCCAGCAGTTATTCGCCGAGCTCCTACGAGCAGTACTTC. Amino acids: CASSYSPSSYEQYF.

The V gene is TRBV5-4, the J gene TRBJ2-5; no reliable D call. This CDR3 comprises 12 residues. Germline V gene data show CDR1 as SGHNT and CDR2 as YYREEE (reference sequence). The V end lost 4 bases, the J end lost 1 base, and 5 bases lay between the germline ends. For the CDR3, the DNA is TGTGCCAGCAGCATAGCCCAAGAGACCCAGTACTTC. It codes for CASSIAQETQYF.

The genes are TRBV5-6 and TRBJ1-3, with 10 bases matching TRBD1. CDR1 is SGHDT and CDR2 is YYEEEE in the germline V gene. Unmatched junction bases numbered 4, after V lost 4 bases and J lost 3 bases. The CDR3 runs to 15 residues. The CDR3 spells CASSPDRGHGNTIYF. The CDR3 DNA follows: TGTGCCAGCAGCCCTGACAGGGGGCATGGAAACACCATATATTTT. The whole variable domain, filled in from reference TRBV5-6 and TRBJ1-3, reads DAGVTQSPTHLIKTRGQQVTLRCSPKSGHDTVSWYQQALGQGPQFIFQYYEEEERQRGNFPDRFSGHQFPNYSSELNVNALLLGDSALYLCASSPDRGHGNTIYFGEGSWLTVV.

The CDR3 DNA is TGTGCCGCCCGGGACAGGGTCCAAGAGACCCAGTACTTC. Translated: CAARDRVQETQYF. The chain recombines TRBV10-3 with TRBJ2-5; 9 positions match TRBD1. After removal of 11 bases from V and 1 base from J, the junction contained 5 bases not matched to a gene. Germline V gene data show CDR1 as ENHRY and CDR2 as SYGVKD. This CDR3 region has 13 residues.

Remarks on this clone: A junction end diverges from the germline sequence, so it may reflect a read error. V usage is TRBV7-7 and J usage is TRBJ2-7; 8 bases map to TRBD1. This CDR3 contains 14 residues. CDR1 SSHAT and CDR2 FNYEAQ come from the germline V gene (reference sequence). CDR3 protein: CASSYRTGPYEQYF. The DNA of the CDR3 is TGTGCTAGCAGCTACCGGACAGGGCCCTACGAGCAGTACTTC.

This clone was recorded a few times. This chain uses TRBV18 with TRBJ1-1; no clear D gene. Trimming left V 1 base short and J 0 bases short, with 21 bases between. The germline CDR1 and CDR2 sequences are KGHSH and LQKENI. The CDR3 totals 19 residues. CDR3 sequence: CASSPLAPREPGMNTEAFF. The CDR3 DNA follows: TGTGCCAGCTCACCACTGGCCCCCCGGGAGCCTGGGATGAACACTGAAGCTTTCTTT.

The rearrangement links TRBV28 to TRBJ1-2; D unresolved. Germline CDR1 is MDHEN and CDR2 is SYDVKM. Between the trimmed V and J ends, which lost 3 bases and 8 bases, there was a span of 10 bases. CDR3 length: 12 residues. Here the CDR3 reads CASSFRSLGYTF. Written as DNA, the CDR3 is TGTGCCAGCAGTTTCCGCTCTTTGGGCTACACCTTC.

The CDR3 here is CASSWVGGKNIQYF. The CDR3 bases are TGTGCCAGCAGTTGGGTTGGAGGGAAAAACATTCAGTACTTC. The chain couples TRBV27 to TRBJ2-4; TRBD2 might be the D (6 bases). Germline CDR1 reads MNHEY; CDR2 reads SMNVEV (reference sequence). Trimming stripped 4 bases from V and 4 bases from J, with 11 bases between. The CDR3 loop spans 14 amino acids.

The chain has TRBV29-1 and TRBJ1-1; D possibly corresponds to TRBD1 (6 bases). Between the trimmed V and J ends, which lost 4 bases and 0 bases, there was a span of 15 bases. Germline assignment: CDR1 SQVTM and CDR2 ANQGSEA. There are 15 residues in the CDR3. CDR3 bases: TGCAGCGTTGGGGGGGGCACGGGAATGAACACTGAAGCTTTCTTT. This sequence encodes CSVGGGTGMNTEAFF. The variable domain in full, completed from reference TRBV29-1 and TRBJ1-1, reads SAVISQKPSRDICQRGTSLTIQCQVDSQVTMMFWYRQQPGQSLTLIATANQGSEATYESGFVIDKFPISRPNLTFSTLTVSNMSPEDSSIYLCSVGGGTGMNTEAFFGQGTRLTVV.

This clone was detected only once. The genes are TRBV28 and TRBJ2-6; a possible D gene is TRBD1 (5 bases). Trimming removed 7 bases from V and 0 bases from J, with 7 bases in between. The CDR3 runs 14 residues. Germline V CDR1 and CDR2: MDHEN, SYDVKM. In DNA form, the CDR3 reads TGTGCCAGCATCGACAGCTCTGGGGCCAACGTCCTGACTTTC. Translated: CASIDSSGANVLTF.